What follows are 20 T cell receptor beta chains derived from one specimen sequenced in a study of long-term antiretroviral therapy in people with HIV (dated by TCRdb to between 2021 and 2024). The immunoSEQ hsTCRB v3.0 assay was used at survey level resolution to sequence the TRB variable region. This is the immuneACCESS table as TCRdb keeps it, with only in-frame sequences that have V and J called. A part of the clones is gone; compared with another copy, unresolved V genes explain less than half, and the rest is unexplained. A total of roughly 25,000 clones appear in this sample, around 83% of them only once. The ten largest clones add up to less than 2.5% of the sample. Material: unsorted PBMCs, obtained 3 years after starting antiretroviral therapy. Every receptor here comes from a man aged 45 to 65 with HIV.

The V gene is TRBV10-3, the J gene TRBJ1-3, with D possibly being TRBD1 (6 bases). CDR1 is ENHRY and CDR2 is SYGVKD in the germline V gene. The length of the CDR3 is 19 residues. V lost 8 bases, J lost 0 bases, and 26 bases lay in between. The CDR3 sequence is CAIRMVVGDILFSGNTIYF. The CDR3 nucleotides are TGTGCCATCCGTATGGTTGTGGGGGACATCCTTTTCTCTGGAAACACCATATATTTT.

This clone is a singleton in its sample. The J gene is TRBJ1-1, the V gene TRBV5-1; a weak D match, TRBD1 (5 bases). This CDR3 spans 14 amino acids. CDR1 is SGHRS and CDR2 is YFSETQ in the germline V gene. V was shortened by 3 bases and J by 11 bases, with 20 bases between the two germline ends. The CDR3 region has the DNA TGCGCCAGCAGCTGGGAAGACAGCTTACAAGGGGCTTTCTTT. Its protein product is CASSWEDSLQGAFF.

This clone occurred once. The chain links TRBV9 to TRBJ1-1, with D perhaps matching TRBD1 (5 bases). The CDR3 runs 15 residues. The ends were cut back, 3 bases at V and 5 bases at J, with 17 bases in the middle. Germline CDR1 is SGDLS and CDR2 is YYNGEE. This chain's CDR3 is CASSAAHWGGTEAFF. Written as DNA, the CDR3 is TGTGCCAGCAGCGCAGCCCATTGGGGGGGGACTGAAGCTTTCTTT.

Here the CDR3 reads CASSLGLAGDIYEQYF. The DNA for the CDR3 is TGTGCCAGCAGCTTGGGTCTAGCGGGAGACATCTACGAGCAGTACTTC. This sequence joins TRBV5-5 and TRBJ2-7; 10 bases fit TRBD2. This CDR3 has 16 amino acids. Germline lookup yields CDR1 SGHKS and CDR2 YYEKEE (reference sequence). The V and J ends lost 0 bases and 3 bases, in that order; junction bases with no gene match: 6. Full variable domain (missing parts from reference TRBV5-5 and TRBJ2-7): DAGVTQSPTHLIKTRGQQVTLRCSPISGHKSVSWYQQVLGQGPQFIFQYYEKEERGRGNFPDRFSARQFPNYSSELNVNALLLGDSALYLCASSLGLAGDIYEQYFGPGTRLTVT.

The chain combines TRBV11-3 with TRBJ1-6; TRBD1 agrees at 9 bases. The CDR3 extends over 13 amino acids. V trimming: 11 bases; J trimming: 8 bases; junction bases outside the gene matches: 7. The V gene's germline CDR1 is SGHNT and CDR2 YENEEA. Here the CDR3 DNA reads TGTGCCGGGCCGGGACAGGGCTATTCACCCCTCCACTTT. Translating it yields CAGPGQGYSPLHF.

The V gene is TRBV15, the J gene TRBJ1-1, with TRBD1 matching over 9 bases. The CDR3 totals 15 residues. The ends lost 3 bases at V and 0 bases at J; junction bases unmatched: 2. CDR1 and CDR2 from the germline V gene are LNHNV and YYDKDF (reference sequence). CDR3 sequence (DNA): TGTGCCACCAGCAGGACAGGGGGGCTGAACACTGAAGCTTTCTTT. It is translated as CATSRTGGLNTEAFF.

The chain is built from TRBV27 and TRBJ2-5; 10 positions match TRBD1. Germline values: CDR1 MNHEY, CDR2 SMNVEV (reference sequence). V shed 3 bases and J 5 bases; nucleotides not matched to a gene: 3. CDR3 length equals 14 residues. CDR3 DNA sequence: TGTGCCAGCAGTTTCGGGACAGGGGTGGAGACCCAGTACTTC. Its protein is CASSFGTGVETQYF.

J is TRBJ1-2 and V is TRBV29-1; D perhaps matches TRBD1 (6 bases). This CDR3 has 14 amino acids. Trimming removed 7 bases from V and 1 base from J, with 16 bases in between. The germline V gene has CDR1 SQVTM and CDR2 ANQGSEA. The CDR3 nucleotides read TGCAGCGCCAGGGACACGACCTTTAACTATGGCTACACCTTC. The encoded protein is CSARDTTFNYGYTF.

In this sample, this clone turned up once. The chain carries TRBV4-3 and TRBJ2-5, with TRBD2 matching 7 bases. The CDR3 totals 18 residues. The trim removed 5 bases at V and 1 base at J, leaving 16 bases unmatched. From germline, CDR1 is LGHNA and CDR2 YSLEER. CDR3 region: CASSNGPTGGGIQETQYF. The CDR3 coding sequence is TGCGCCAGCAGCAACGGTCCCACTGGCGGGGGTATCCAAGAGACCCAGTACTTC.

The chain has TRBV27 and TRBJ1-5; D not certain. This CDR3 comprises 14 residues. Germline V CDR1 and CDR2: MNHEY, SMNVEV (reference sequence). Trimming shortened V by 3 bases and J by 0 bases, and 6 bases separated the two germline ends. CDR3 in amino acids: CASSFLGSNQPQHF. In DNA form, the CDR3 reads TGTGCCAGCAGTTTCCTCGGTAGCAATCAGCCCCAGCATTTT.

CDR3 coding DNA: TGTGCCAGCAGCTTGCTCGCGGTTCCCACAGATACGCAGTATTTT. Encoded protein: CASSLLAVPTDTQYF. The chain has TRBV5-8 and TRBJ2-3, with D hard to call. Germline-derived CDR1 and CDR2 are SGHTS and YDEGEE. Deletions cut 1 base from V and 2 bases from J, with 11 bases between. CDR3 length equals 15 residues.

The chain is built from TRBV5-6 and TRBJ2-7; no definite D call. Germline assignment: CDR1 SGHDT and CDR2 YYEEEE. The CDR3 runs 15 residues. Trimming took off 2 bases at V and 5 bases at J, with 17 bases between the two ends. CDR3 bases: TGTGCCAGCAGCTTAGGTCCGCTGCTATGGGACGAGCAGTACTTC. The encoded protein is CASSLGPLLWDEQYF.

The chain links TRBV19 to TRBJ2-7; 9 nucleotides line up with TRBD1. Germline V gene data show CDR1 as LNHDA and CDR2 as SQIVND (reference sequence). V was pared by 6 bases and J by 3 bases, with 12 bases of the junction left unmatched. The CDR3 totals 16 residues. CDR3 DNA sequence: TGTGCCAGTAGCCCTCAAGGACAGGGGAACGTCTACGAGCAGTACTTC. It is translated as CASSPQGQGNVYEQYF.

The V call is TRBV28, the J call TRBJ1-2; 9 bases line up with TRBD1. V was pared by 5 bases and J by 0 bases, with 4 bases of the junction left unmatched. The CDR3 extends over 15 amino acids. Germline-derived CDR1 and CDR2 are MDHEN and SYDVKM. The DNA of the CDR3 is TGTGCCAGCAGTCAATACAGGGGGCCTAACTATGGCTACACCTTC. Its protein product is CASSQYRGPNYGYTF.

This clone was seen once. This rearrangement joins TRBV4-1 to TRBJ2-3; D gene unclear. The V gene's germline CDR1 is MGHRA and CDR2 YSYEKL. Trimming stripped 5 bases from V and 0 bases from J, with 12 bases between. The CDR3 is made up of 15 amino acids. The CDR3 loop reads CASSMRWASTDTQYF. The CDR3 nucleotides are TGCGCCAGCAGCATGCGGTGGGCTAGCACAGATACGCAGTATTTT.

The V call is TRBV28, the J call TRBJ1-2; a weak D match, TRBD1 (5 bases). Germline CDR1 is MDHEN and CDR2 is SYDVKM. The V and J ends lost 4 bases and 4 bases respectively, with 19 bases between them. This CDR3 spans 16 amino acids. The chain's CDR3 is CASSSVRGDRAYGYTF. As DNA, the CDR3 is TGTGCCAGCAGTTCAGTGCGAGGGGATCGGGCCTATGGCTACACCTTC.

J is TRBJ1-1 and V is TRBV5-6, with no clear D. The germline CDR1 and CDR2 sequences are SGHDT and YYEEEE. The CDR3 contains 14 residues. V lost 0 bases, J lost 2 bases, and 8 bases lay in between. The CDR3 DNA follows: TGTGCCAGCAGCTTGGTTGGGCTTAACACTGAAGCTTTCTTT. Translated: CASSLVGLNTEAFF. The entire variable domain, with the rest obtained from reference TRBV5-6 and TRBJ1-1, is as follows: DAGVTQSPTHLIKTRGQQVTLRCSPKSGHDTVSWYQQALGQGPQFIFQYYEEEERQRGNFPDRFSGHQFPNYSSELNVNALLLGDSALYLCASSLVGLNTEAFFGQGTRLTVV.

The V call is TRBV18, the J call TRBJ2-6; TRBD1 might be the D (6 bases). Trimming shortened V by 6 bases and J by 4 bases, and 22 bases separated the two germline ends. The CDR3 contains 18 residues. Germline V gene lookup returns CDR1 KGHSH and CDR2 LQKENI. CDR3 sequence reads: CASSKLILVQGGANVLTF. In nucleotides, the CDR3 is TGTGCCAGCTCCAAATTAATCCTGGTGCAGGGGGGGGCCAACGTCCTGACTTTC.

The CDR3 DNA reads as TGTGCCAGCAGTCCTCAGGGGGGGCCGGACTATGGCTACACCTTC. Protein: CASSPQGGPDYGYTF. The chain has TRBV28 and TRBJ1-2; 7 nucleotides agree with TRBD1. There are 15 residues in the CDR3. Germline CDR1 is MDHEN and CDR2 is SYDVKM. V gave up 5 bases and J gave up 3 bases; unmatched junction bases: 9.

The chain combines TRBV7-8 with TRBJ2-3; D uncertain. The CDR3 is made up of 14 amino acids. Germline V gene lookup returns CDR1 SGHVS and CDR2 FQNEAQ. V was shortened by 4 bases and J by 0 bases, with 8 bases between the two germline ends. CDR3 residues: CASSSGPSTDTQYF. CDR3 coding DNA: TGTGCCAGCAGCTCCGGACCTAGCACAGATACGCAGTATTTT.